The clone carrying this T cell receptor (beta chain) occurred once. The data originate from a study of cytomegalovirus exposure and HLA in healthy donors. Germline loops: CDR1 SGHTA, CDR2 FQGNSA. The CDR3 spans 17 residues. V dropped 5 bases and J dropped 0; count of bases not matched to a gene: 11. Assay used: immunoSEQ multiplex PCR; TCRdb lists only in-frame clones, some missing. The sample yields tens of thousands of clones, over 85% seen once. The rearrangement joins TRBV7-2 to TRBJ2-7, with 9 bases identical to TRBD1. This receptor was taken from a woman under 30 in good health and CMV-seronegative. Sequencing was done on a sample of PBMCs. The CDR3 sequence is CASSPPWTGEGSYEQYF. CDR3 nucleotide sequence: TGTGCCAGCAGCCCTCCCTGGACAGGGGAGGGCTCCTACGAGCAGTACTTC.